This TCR beta chain was obtained from a study of T-cell reconstitution after alpha-beta-depleted transplantation in children. J was trimmed by 9 bases and V by 1 base; bases with no gene match: 4. Per germline, CDR1 SGHRS and CDR2 YFSETQ. The CDR3 extends over 13 amino acids. A TCRbeta library incorporating unique molecular identifiers was prepared. MiXCR, applied by TCRdb to the PCR reads, yields one record per CDR3 protein. The table records almost 250,000 distinct CDR3 sequences, 20% to 30% of them present only once. Regarding the study as a whole: Newly produced T cells mostly provided counts and TCRbeta diversity after one year, as hyperexpanded clones declined. As was reported, about two months after transplant, alpha-beta T cells came from several hundred expanded graft clones.

At least ten counts were recorded for this clonotype. Its antigen remains unidentified. The sequence came from a girl under 10 years old with Fanconi anemia, due to receive a stem cell transplant. This specimen consisted of PBMCs, obtained before TCRalphabeta/CD19-depleted stem cell transplant. The chain joins TRBV5-1 to TRBJ2-1; 7 nucleotides align to TRBD2. The CDR3 sequence is CASSLNPGGEQFF. The CDR3 coding sequence is TGCGCCAGCAGCTTGAATCCGGGAGGTGAGCAGTTCTTC.